This T cell receptor beta chain derives from a study of T-cell memory formation after mild COVID-19. Study-wide context: Clusters of TCRs were largely donor specific.

Germline V gene sequence: CDR1 MNHEY, CDR2 SVGAGI. Trimming took 2 bases from V and 7 from J; bases not matched to a gene: 2. CDR3 length: 13 amino acids. TCRdb itself ran the 5' RACE reads through MiXCR, one entry per CDR3 protein. The sample consists of tens of thousands of distinct CDR3 sequences, about 15% of them appearing once. This rearrangement joins TRBV6-5 to TRBJ2-5; 9 bases fit TRBD1. The sequenced sample was PBMCs or a T cell subset sorted from them (not recorded which). The receptor was derived from a young man who had mild COVID-19 (a few samples of this study predate the infection). Cell type and time point are not known. The CDR3 region has the DNA TGTGCCAGCAGTTACGGGACAGGGCTGACCCAGTACTTC. Amino acid sequence: CASSYGTGLTQYF.